A single sample gave rise to the 30 T cell receptor beta chains below, sequenced in a study of blood T cell repertoires in COVID-19. TCRdb's table, derived via immunoSEQ multiplex PCR, lists solely in-frame clones and lacks some. The sample records a few hundred thousand clones, roughly 88% being singletons. The sample taken for sequencing was PBMCs or T cells enriched from blood (not recorded which). The receptors were sampled from a woman aged 45 to 65 with acute COVID-19.

The chain uses TRBV7-7 and TRBJ2-1; tentatively, D is TRBD1 (6 bases). CDR1 and CDR2 (germline): SSHAT, FNYEAQ (reference sequence). The CDR3 spans 15 residues. V was trimmed by 4 bases and J by 2 bases, leaving 12 bases between them. DNA for the CDR3: TGTGCCAGCAGCTCAGGGGCCAGTACCTACAATGAGCAGTTCTTC. Amino acid sequence: CASSSGASTYNEQFF.

This clone was seen once. V usage is TRBV6-5 and J usage is TRBJ2-1, with a tentative D call TRBD2 (6 bases). There are 15 residues in the CDR3. Germline CDR1 and CDR2: MNHEY and SVGAGI. V dropped 8 bases and J dropped 9 bases, with 23 bases sitting between them. The CDR3 is CASGGGGTPAREQFF. The CDR3 DNA sequence: TGTGCCAGCGGGGGTGGAGGGACCCCGGCTCGTGAGCAGTTCTTC.

The V call is TRBV9, the J call TRBJ1-2; D may be TRBD1 (6 bases). V lost 4 bases to trimming and J lost 7 bases, with 17 bases between them. Germline V gene sequence: CDR1 SGDLS, CDR2 YYNGEE. The CDR3 consists of 14 residues. CDR3 DNA sequence: TGTGCCAGCAGCCCTGTTCAGGGGATTAGTGGCTACACCTTC. As protein: CASSPVQGISGYTF.

This sequence joins TRBV24-1 and TRBJ2-3, with D possibly being TRBD1 (5 bases). The CDR3 contains 15 residues. CDR1 is KGHDR, CDR2 SFDVKD, per germline. Trimming stripped 0 bases from V and 2 bases from J, with 8 bases between. This CDR3 is CATSDLDSFTDTQYF. In DNA, the CDR3 is TGTGCCACCAGTGATTTGGACAGCTTCACAGATACGCAGTATTTT.

This clone occurred once. The chain is built from TRBV9 and TRBJ1-2, with a weak D call TRBD1 (5 bases). The CDR3 contains 14 residues. V was pared by 1 base and J by 4 bases, with 11 bases between. Germline CDR1 is SGDLS and CDR2 is YYNGEE. As DNA, the CDR3 is TGTGCCAGCAGCGTAAGGTCAGGGCCCTATGGCTACACCTTC. Translated: CASSVRSGPYGYTF.

The chain couples TRBV10-3 to TRBJ2-1; 7 nucleotides line up with TRBD1. V lost 2 bases to trimming and J lost 10 bases; unmatched junction nucleotides: 8. The CDR3 has 14 residues. CDR1 ENHRY and CDR2 SYGVKD come from the germline V gene. The CDR3 DNA reads as TGTGCCATCAGTGAGCCCGACAGGGTCAGCGAGCAGTTCTTC. Translation: CAISEPDRVSEQFF.

Concerning this clone: The sample contains more than one DNA sequence encoding this CDR3. This chain uses TRBV11-2 with TRBJ2-5; tentatively, D is TRBD2 (6 bases). Trimming took 4 bases from V and 4 from J, leaving 16 bases between them. Germline CDR1 is SGHAT and CDR2 is FQNNGV. The CDR3 has 15 amino acids. The CDR3 sequence is CASSWGVGGRETQYF. The CDR3 coding sequence is TGTGCCAGCAGCTGGGGGGTCGGAGGACGAGAGACCCAGTACTTC.

This clone was picked up a small number of times. This chain joins TRBV11-2 and TRBJ1-2; TRBD1 agrees at 8 bases. V was clipped by 6 bases and J by 8 bases; unmatched bases: 5. The CDR3 is made up of 12 amino acids. Germline assignment: CDR1 SGHAT and CDR2 FQNNGV. The CDR3 bases are TGTGCCAGCAGAGGACAGGGTCAAGGCTACACCTTC. Protein sequence: CASRGQGQGYTF.

The J gene is TRBJ1-3, the V gene TRBV5-8; 8 nucleotides match TRBD1. The CDR3 is made up of 16 amino acids. Unmatched junction bases numbered 9, after V lost 3 bases and J lost 4 bases. Germline CDR1 SGHTS, CDR2 YDEGEE. This CDR3 reads CASSSRTGMQGNTIYF. The DNA for the CDR3 is TGTGCCAGCAGCTCCAGGACAGGGATGCAAGGAAACACCATATATTTT.

The chain uses TRBV28 and TRBJ2-7; a possible D gene is TRBD1 (5 bases). Deletions cut 5 bases from V and 4 bases from J, with 12 bases between. Germline V CDR1 and CDR2: MDHEN, SYDVKM. This CDR3 has 13 residues. The DNA for the CDR3 is TGTGCCAGCAGTACATCAGGGTTTTACGAGCAGTACTTC. Its protein is CASSTSGFYEQYF.

The count of this clone is one. The chain links TRBV4-2 to TRBJ2-2; 12 bases fit TRBD2. The germline gives CDR1 LGHNA, CDR2 YNFKEQ. V was clipped by 6 bases and J by 6 bases; unmatched bases: 2. The length of the CDR3 is 14 residues. CDR3 coding DNA: TGTGCCAGCAGTACTAGCGGGAGGCCCGGGGAGCTGTTTTTT. Protein product: CASSTSGRPGELFF.

The V gene is TRBV28, the J gene TRBJ1-5, with D possibly matching TRBD1 (5 bases). V was clipped by 4 bases and J by 4 bases, with 23 bases between them. This CDR3 region has 18 residues. Looked up from germline, CDR1 is MDHEN and CDR2 is SYDVKM. CDR3 nucleotide sequence: TGTGCCAGCAGTTACGGACGTAGGGGCCCCAAGGTGAATCAGCCCCAGCATTTT. It encodes CASSYGRRGPKVNQPQHF.

The chain links TRBV27 to TRBJ2-7; TRBD2 aligns across 8 bases. The germline CDR1 and CDR2 sequences are MNHEY and SMNVEV (reference sequence). The CDR3 extends over 15 amino acids. V trimming: 6 bases; J trimming: 0 bases; junction bases outside the gene matches: 7. The CDR3 loop is CASRVKAGGSYEQYF. Written as DNA, the CDR3 is TGTGCCAGCAGGGTCAAGGCGGGAGGCTCCTACGAGCAGTACTTC.

The J gene is TRBJ2-3, the V gene TRBV7-2; tentative D call: TRBD1 (7 bases). The V end lost 0 bases, the J end lost 3 bases, and 25 bases lay between the germline ends. The germline V gene encodes CDR1 SGHTA and CDR2 FQGNSA. This CDR3 is 20 amino acids long. The CDR3 spells CASSLAPQGGASRRTDTQYF. The CDR3 region has the DNA TGTGCCAGCAGCTTAGCCCCCCAGGGGGGCGCATCGAGGCGGACAGATACGCAGTATTTT.

The chain links TRBV7-9 to TRBJ2-7; 7 bases map to TRBD1. The CDR3 extends over 15 amino acids. The trim removed 5 bases at V and 2 bases at J, leaving 9 bases unmatched. CDR1 SEHNR and CDR2 FQNEAQ come from the germline V gene (reference sequence). The CDR3 region is CASSPDREVAYEQYF. As DNA, the CDR3 is TGTGCCAGCAGCCCCGACAGGGAAGTTGCCTACGAGCAGTACTTC.

The chain joins TRBV7-9 to TRBJ2-3; D may be TRBD2 (6 bases). The V and J ends lost 4 bases and 2 bases respectively, with 10 bases between them. Germline CDR1 SEHNR, CDR2 FQNEAQ (reference sequence). The CDR3 runs 14 residues. CDR3 sequence reads: CASSYLDYTDTQYF. Here the CDR3 DNA reads TGTGCCAGCAGCTACTTGGACTACACAGATACGCAGTATTTT.

The chain employs TRBV7-9 and TRBJ2-7; 10 bases are shared with TRBD1. CDR1 and CDR2 (germline): SEHNR, FQNEAQ (reference sequence). This CDR3 is 15 amino acids long. The trim removed 4 bases at V and 3 bases at J, leaving 6 bases unmatched. In DNA form, the CDR3 reads TGTGCCAGCAGCTACAACCGGGACAGGGGCTACGAGCAGTACTTC. The encoded protein is CASSYNRDRGYEQYF. The variable domain in full, completed from reference TRBV7-9 and TRBJ2-7, reads DTGVSQNPRHKITKRGQNVTFRCDPISEHNRLYWYRQTLGQGPEFLTYFQNEAQLEKSRLLSDRFSAERPKGSFSTLEIQRTEQGDSAMYLCASSYNRDRGYEQYFGPGTRLTVT.

The J gene is TRBJ1-3, the V gene TRBV19; TRBD1 is a possible D gene (5 bases). V shed 3 bases and J shed 0 bases, with 15 bases lying between them. This CDR3 is built from 17 residues. Germline V lookup: CDR1 LNHDA, CDR2 SQIVND (reference sequence). Here the CDR3 DNA reads TGTGCCAGTAGTATCCCTGGACACGCCAACTCTGGAAACACCATATATTTT. Its protein is CASSIPGHANSGNTIYF.

The chain joins TRBV29-1 to TRBJ2-7; 10 nucleotides match TRBD2. The V segment lost 2 bases and the J segment 2 bases; nucleotides outside the gene matches: 6. The CDR3 spans 15 residues. CDR1 is SQVTM and CDR2 is ANQGSEA in the germline V gene. DNA of the CDR3: TGCAGCGTTGAATCCGCTAGCGGGAGACCCTACGAGCAGTACTTC. Translating gives CSVESASGRPYEQYF.

V usage is TRBV4-1 and J usage is TRBJ2-5, with 7 bases matching TRBD2. There are 17 residues in the CDR3. Per germline, CDR1 MGHRA and CDR2 YSYEKL. J was trimmed by 2 bases and V by 2 bases; bases with no gene match: 11. The CDR3 loop is CASSQQTGTNFQETQYF. The CDR3 region has the DNA TGCGCCAGCAGCCAACAAACCGGGACTAATTTTCAAGAGACCCAGTACTTC.

The chain joins TRBV6-5 to TRBJ2-7; 7 bases fit TRBD1. The J segment lost 4 bases and the V segment lost 4 bases, leaving 10 bases of the junction unmatched. This CDR3 is built from 15 residues. Germline V gene sequence: CDR1 MNHEY, CDR2 SVGAGI. For the CDR3, the DNA is TGTGCCAGCAGTTCCCTTCAAGGGGGCGGATACGAGCAGTACTTC. Protein sequence: CASSSLQGGGYEQYF.

V and J are TRBV5-6 and TRBJ2-3, with D tentatively TRBD1 (5 bases). V lost 3 bases and J lost 7, with 12 bases in between. Germline-derived CDR1 and CDR2 are SGHDT and YYEEEE. The CDR3 is made up of 13 amino acids. The CDR3 loop is CASSSGWKNTQYF. The CDR3 bases are TGTGCCAGCAGCTCAGGGTGGAAGAATACGCAGTATTTT.

The chain is built from TRBV19 and TRBJ1-5; D gene uncertain. Germline CDR1 is LNHDA and CDR2 is SQIVND (reference sequence). The CDR3 is made up of 14 amino acids. The germline V and J ends were trimmed by 9 bases and 3 bases, with 15 bases remaining between them. CDR3 coding DNA: TGTGCCAGCTGGGCGGGTCAGGACAATCAGCCCCAGCATTTT. Protein: CASWAGQDNQPQHF.

The chain employs TRBV7-8 and TRBJ2-3; TRBD1 might be the D (6 bases). The CDR3 loop spans 15 amino acids. Trimming removed 1 base at V and 5 bases at J, with 13 bases between. The V gene's germline CDR1 is SGHVS and CDR2 FQNEAQ. In DNA, the CDR3 is TGTGCCAGCAGCTTAGGTCGCACAGGGCTAGATACGCAGTATTTT. Encoded protein: CASSLGRTGLDTQYF.

This clone was counted once. The chain has TRBV27 and TRBJ2-7; 8 positions match TRBD2. Looked up from germline, CDR1 is MNHEY and CDR2 is SMNVEV (reference sequence). The CDR3 extends over 13 amino acids. The V and J ends lost 6 bases and 2 bases, in that order; junction bases with no gene match: 3. For the CDR3, the DNA is TGTGCCAGCAGACAGGGACTAGCCTACGAGCAGTACTTC. Its translation: CASRQGLAYEQYF.

This clone was detected only a few times. CDR3 loop: CASSLLTGATEAFF. The CDR3 DNA is TGTGCCAGCAGTCTATTGACAGGGGCCACTGAAGCTTTCTTT. J is TRBJ1-1 and V is TRBV6-5; 8 nucleotides align to TRBD1. CDR1 is MNHEY, CDR2 SVGAGI, per germline. This CDR3 contains 14 residues. V was pared by 5 bases and J by 4 bases, with 6 bases of the junction left unmatched.

The CDR3 reads CASSLRGTGANYGYTF. The CDR3 coding sequence is TGTGCCAGCAGCTTAAGAGGGACAGGGGCTAACTATGGCTACACCTTC. This chain links TRBV7-3 with TRBJ1-2, with TRBD1 identical over 10 bases. CDR1 and CDR2 from the germline V gene are SGHTA and FQGTGA. With V trimmed by 1 base and J by 0 bases, 2 bases remained unmatched. The CDR3 spans 16 residues.

This chain links TRBV27 with TRBJ2-2; 7 nucleotides agree with TRBD1. This CDR3 region has 17 residues. Trimming removed 3 bases from V and 6 bases from J; junction bases left unmatched: 13. In germline, CDR1 is MNHEY, CDR2 SMNVEV (reference sequence). The CDR3 is CASSFLQTGIHPGELFF. The CDR3 DNA sequence: TGTGCCAGCAGTTTCCTACAGACAGGGATTCACCCCGGGGAGCTGTTTTTT.

This clone was picked up a small number of times. The chain employs TRBV5-1 and TRBJ1-6; D is perhaps TRBD1 (5 bases). Germline lookup yields CDR1 SGHRS and CDR2 YFSETQ. The V and J ends lost 3 bases and 8 bases respectively, with 6 bases between them. CDR3 length: 12 amino acids. The CDR3 sequence: CASSSTDSPLHF. CDR3 DNA sequence: TGCGCCAGCAGCTCGACAGATTCACCCCTCCACTTT. Filled out from reference TRBV5-1 and TRBJ1-6, the complete variable domain reads KAGVTQTPRYLIKTRGQQVTLSCSPISGHRSVSWYQQTPGQGLQFLFEYFSETQRNKGNFPGRFSGRQFSNSRSEMNVSTLELGDSALYLCASSSTDSPLHFGNGTRLTVT.

The chain carries TRBV9 and TRBJ1-2, with TRBD1 identical over 12 bases. V shed 0 bases and J 7 bases; nucleotides not matched to a gene: 13. Germline CDR1 and CDR2: SGDLS and YYNGEE. The CDR3 length is 18 residues. The DNA for the CDR3 is TGTGCCAGCAGCGTAGAACGTCCGGGACAGGGGGCGGTTTTTGGCTACACCTTC. The encoded protein is CASSVERPGQGAVFGYTF.